This TCR beta chain was recovered during a study of blood T cell repertoires in COVID-19. As for the study in general: COVID-19 samples collected from the United States, Italy and Spain covered acute and convalescent phases. PBMCs, B-cell-depleted T cells, or T cells were the source of the cDNA or gDNA that made up the material.

The authors' processing: Estimates of nucleated cell counts were drawn from the amplification of reference gene primers. The assay was immunoSEQ multiplex PCR, and TCRdb's table has in-frame clones only and misses some. The V and J calls and clone size come from that table; D and trimming were worked out from the DNA. The table records 270,000 or so clones, approximately 80% of them present only once. There are 16 residues in the CDR3. V shed 3 bases and J shed 2 bases, with 15 bases lying between them. CDR1 is SGHTS and CDR2 is YDEGEE in the germline V gene. This chain joins TRBV5-8 and TRBJ2-1; perhaps TRBD2 as D (6 bases). Sequencing was performed on peripheral blood. The sequence was collected from a human donor in a cohort sampled during active COVID-19. CDR3 in amino acids: CASSSGGRLAYNEQFF. CDR3 sequence (DNA): TGTGCCAGCAGCTCTGGGGGGAGGTTAGCCTACAATGAGCAGTTCTTC.